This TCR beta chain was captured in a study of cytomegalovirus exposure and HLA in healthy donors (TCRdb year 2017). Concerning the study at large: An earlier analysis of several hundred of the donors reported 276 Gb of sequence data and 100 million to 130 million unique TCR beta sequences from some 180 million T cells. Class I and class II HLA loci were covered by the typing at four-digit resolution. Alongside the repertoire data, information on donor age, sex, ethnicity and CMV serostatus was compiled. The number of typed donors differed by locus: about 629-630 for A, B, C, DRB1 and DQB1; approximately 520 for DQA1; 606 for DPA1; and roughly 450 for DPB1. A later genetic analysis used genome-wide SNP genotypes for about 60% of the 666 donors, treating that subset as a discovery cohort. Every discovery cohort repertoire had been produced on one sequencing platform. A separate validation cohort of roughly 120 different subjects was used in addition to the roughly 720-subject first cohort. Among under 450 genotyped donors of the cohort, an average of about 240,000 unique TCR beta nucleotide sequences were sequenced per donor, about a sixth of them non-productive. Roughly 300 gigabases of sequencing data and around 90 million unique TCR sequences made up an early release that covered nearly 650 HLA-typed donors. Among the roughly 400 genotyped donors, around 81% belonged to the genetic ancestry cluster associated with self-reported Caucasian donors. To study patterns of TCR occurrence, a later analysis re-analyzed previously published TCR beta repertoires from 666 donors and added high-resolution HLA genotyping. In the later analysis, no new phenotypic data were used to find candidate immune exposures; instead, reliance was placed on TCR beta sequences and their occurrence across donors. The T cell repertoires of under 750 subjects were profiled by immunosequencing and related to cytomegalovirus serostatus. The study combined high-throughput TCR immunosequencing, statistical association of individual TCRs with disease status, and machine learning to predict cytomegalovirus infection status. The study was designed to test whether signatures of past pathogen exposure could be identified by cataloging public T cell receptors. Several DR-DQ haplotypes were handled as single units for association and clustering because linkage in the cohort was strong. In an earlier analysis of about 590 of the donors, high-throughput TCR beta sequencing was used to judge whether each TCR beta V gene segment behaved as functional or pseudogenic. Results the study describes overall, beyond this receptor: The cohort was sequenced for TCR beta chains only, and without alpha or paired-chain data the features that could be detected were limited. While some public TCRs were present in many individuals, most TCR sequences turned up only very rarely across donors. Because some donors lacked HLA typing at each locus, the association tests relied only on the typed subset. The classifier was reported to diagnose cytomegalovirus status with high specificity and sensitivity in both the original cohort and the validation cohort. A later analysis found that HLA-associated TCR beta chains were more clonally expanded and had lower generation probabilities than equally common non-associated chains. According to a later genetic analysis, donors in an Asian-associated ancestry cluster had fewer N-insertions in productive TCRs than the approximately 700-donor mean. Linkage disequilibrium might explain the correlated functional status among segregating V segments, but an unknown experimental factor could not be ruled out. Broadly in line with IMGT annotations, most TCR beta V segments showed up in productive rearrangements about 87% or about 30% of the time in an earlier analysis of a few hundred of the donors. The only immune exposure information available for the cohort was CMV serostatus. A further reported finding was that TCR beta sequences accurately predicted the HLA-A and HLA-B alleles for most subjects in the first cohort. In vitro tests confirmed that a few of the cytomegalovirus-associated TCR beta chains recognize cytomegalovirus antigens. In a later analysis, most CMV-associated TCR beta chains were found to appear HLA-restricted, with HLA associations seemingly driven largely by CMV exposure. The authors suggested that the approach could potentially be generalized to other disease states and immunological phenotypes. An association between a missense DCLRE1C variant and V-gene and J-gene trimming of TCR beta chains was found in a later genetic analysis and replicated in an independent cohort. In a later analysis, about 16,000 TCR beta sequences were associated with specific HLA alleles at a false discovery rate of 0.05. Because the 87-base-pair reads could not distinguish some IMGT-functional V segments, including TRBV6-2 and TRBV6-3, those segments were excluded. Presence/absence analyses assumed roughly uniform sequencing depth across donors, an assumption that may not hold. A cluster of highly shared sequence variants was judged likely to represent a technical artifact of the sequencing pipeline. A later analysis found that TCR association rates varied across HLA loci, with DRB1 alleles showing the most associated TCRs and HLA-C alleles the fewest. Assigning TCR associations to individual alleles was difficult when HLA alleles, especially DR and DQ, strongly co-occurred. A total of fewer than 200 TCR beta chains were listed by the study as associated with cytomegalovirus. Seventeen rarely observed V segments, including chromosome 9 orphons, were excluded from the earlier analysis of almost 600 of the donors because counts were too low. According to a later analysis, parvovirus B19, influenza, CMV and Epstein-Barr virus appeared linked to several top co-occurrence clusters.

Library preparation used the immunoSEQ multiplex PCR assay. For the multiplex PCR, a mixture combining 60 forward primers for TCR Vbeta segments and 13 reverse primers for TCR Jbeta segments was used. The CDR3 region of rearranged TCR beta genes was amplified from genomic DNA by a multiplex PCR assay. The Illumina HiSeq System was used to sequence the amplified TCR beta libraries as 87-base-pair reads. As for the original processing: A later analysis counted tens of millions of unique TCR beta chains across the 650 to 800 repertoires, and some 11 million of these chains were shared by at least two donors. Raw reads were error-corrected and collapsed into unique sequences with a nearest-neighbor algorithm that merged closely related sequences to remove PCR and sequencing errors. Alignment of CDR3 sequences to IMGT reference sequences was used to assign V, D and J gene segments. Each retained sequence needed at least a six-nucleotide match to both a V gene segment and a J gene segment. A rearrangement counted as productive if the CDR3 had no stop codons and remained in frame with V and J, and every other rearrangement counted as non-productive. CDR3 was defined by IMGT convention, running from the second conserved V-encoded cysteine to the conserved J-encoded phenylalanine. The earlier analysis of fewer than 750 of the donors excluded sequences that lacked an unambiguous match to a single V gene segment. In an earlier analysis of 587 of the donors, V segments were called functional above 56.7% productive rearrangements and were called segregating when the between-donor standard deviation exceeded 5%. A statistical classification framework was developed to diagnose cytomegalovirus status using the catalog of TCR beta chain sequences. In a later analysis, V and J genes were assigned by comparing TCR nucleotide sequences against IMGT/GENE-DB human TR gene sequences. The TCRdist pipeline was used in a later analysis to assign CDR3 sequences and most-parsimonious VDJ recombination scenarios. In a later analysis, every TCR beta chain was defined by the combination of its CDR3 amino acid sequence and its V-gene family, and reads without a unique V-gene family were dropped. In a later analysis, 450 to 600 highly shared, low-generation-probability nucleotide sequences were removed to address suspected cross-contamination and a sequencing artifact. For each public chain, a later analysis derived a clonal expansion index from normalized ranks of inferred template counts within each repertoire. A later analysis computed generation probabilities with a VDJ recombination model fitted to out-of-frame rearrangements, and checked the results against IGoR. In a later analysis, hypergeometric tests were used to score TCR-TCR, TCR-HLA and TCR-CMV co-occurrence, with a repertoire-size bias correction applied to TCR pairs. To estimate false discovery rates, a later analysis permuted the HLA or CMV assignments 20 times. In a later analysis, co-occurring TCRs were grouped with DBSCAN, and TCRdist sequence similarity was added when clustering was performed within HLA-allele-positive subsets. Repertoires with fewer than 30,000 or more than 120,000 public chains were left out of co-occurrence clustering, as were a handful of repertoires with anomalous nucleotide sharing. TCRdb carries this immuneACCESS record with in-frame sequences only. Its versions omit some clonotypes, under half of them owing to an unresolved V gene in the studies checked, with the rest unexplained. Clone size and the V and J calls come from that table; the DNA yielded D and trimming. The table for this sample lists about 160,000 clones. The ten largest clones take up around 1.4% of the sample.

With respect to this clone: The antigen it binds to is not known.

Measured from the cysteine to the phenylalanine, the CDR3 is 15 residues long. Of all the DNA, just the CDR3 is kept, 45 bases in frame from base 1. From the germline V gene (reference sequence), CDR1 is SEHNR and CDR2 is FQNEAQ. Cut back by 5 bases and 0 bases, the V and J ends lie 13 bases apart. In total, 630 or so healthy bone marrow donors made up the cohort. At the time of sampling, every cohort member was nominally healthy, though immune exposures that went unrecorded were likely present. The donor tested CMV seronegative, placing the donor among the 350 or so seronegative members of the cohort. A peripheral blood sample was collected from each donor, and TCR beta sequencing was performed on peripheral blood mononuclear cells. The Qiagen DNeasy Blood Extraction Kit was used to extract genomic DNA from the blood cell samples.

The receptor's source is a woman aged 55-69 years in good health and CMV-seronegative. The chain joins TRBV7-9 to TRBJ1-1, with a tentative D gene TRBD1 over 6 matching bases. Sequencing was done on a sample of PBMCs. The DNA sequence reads TGTGCCAGCAGCGCGAACAGGGTAATGAACACTGAAGCTTTCTTT. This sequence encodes CASSANRVMNTEAFF.